This record covers a single TCR beta chain. This clonotype was seen repeatedly, ten times or more. Its binding antigen is unknown. Base qualities are missing; no much larger clone stands one base away. These data come from a study of tumor-infiltrating lymphocytes in primary liver carcinoma (dated by TCRdb to 2016 to 2017). Background on the whole study: Surgical resection was performed in China between 2015 and early 2016 on about 5 patients with histopathologically diagnosed primary liver carcinoma. The five patients, three men and two women aged 30 to 69 years, had hepatocellular carcinoma (four) or combined HCC and intrahepatic cholangiocarcinoma (one). The five patients had tumors of stage T1-T3 N0M0, with maximum diameters ranging from 4.2 to 10 cm. Roughly 3.65 to 7.13 million productive TCRbeta reads were obtained per sample, and no significant difference in read depth was found between tissue types. The study combined TCRbeta repertoire sequencing, expression microarrays and whole-exome sequencing across five regions of each liver tumor, with adjacent normal tissue and blood. A total of some 35 specimens from 5 patients underwent TCRbeta repertoire sequencing, comprising about 25 tumor regions, 5 adjacent noncancerous liver tissues and 5 peripheral blood samples. Repertoires from technical replicates were highly reproducible, with mean shared-clone rates around 0.87 and correlation coefficients above 0.95. Broad study findings and their caveats: Comparison of CD4+ and CD8+ T cell repertoires was precluded by the use of bulk unsorted samples. Repertoire overlap was found to be higher between tumor regions (mean approximately 35%) than between tumor-adjacent (around 17%) or tumor-blood (around 15%) pairs, consistent with antigen-driven expansion. The study included only five patients, and the authors note findings should be validated in a larger study. Compared with blood, tumors had a significantly larger share of the repertoire taken up by the top 250 clones (p = 0.039). Because only the TCR beta chain was sequenced and unpaired alpha chains were not captured, true repertoire diversity is likely underestimated.

TCRbeta-specific cDNA was reverse-transcribed from 500 ng total RNA using a constant-region primer and ProtoScript II reverse transcriptase. TCRbeta libraries were built with three nested multiplex PCR rounds, a slightly modified ARM-PCR procedure. The first two PCR rounds used multiplex TRBV1-TRBV30 forward primers with a Cbeta reverse primer, each for 10 cycles. Sample barcodes and Illumina adapters were added in a final 25-cycle PCR with Deep VentR polymerase. Before sequencing, amplicons between 200 and 500 bp were purified from gel using a QIAquick gel extraction kit. TCRbeta amplicons were sequenced on an Illumina HiSeq 2500 with 250-bp paired-end reads. On the authors' methods: To recover full CDR3 sequences, reads were quality-trimmed using Trimmomatic v0.33 and paired reads were then merged using FLASH v1.2.11. MiGEC v1.2.1b assigned V, D and J germline segments to the rearranged TCRbeta sequences. Clonotype statistics and Shannon-Wiener diversity indices were calculated with VDJtools v1.0.0. Except for diversity analysis, only each sample's 250 most abundant clonotypes were used in subsequent analyses to reduce sampling bias. The public reads were run again by TCRdb, first through fastp at Q25 and then through MiXCR, and only productive beta chains were kept. For every CDR3 protein sequence, its rows merge into one entry that carries the most common genes and DNA. These V and J calls derive from TCRdb rather than the authors' analysis. This sample holds 250,000 to 350,000 distinct CDR3 sequences; more than 55% were observed only once. The ten largest clones represent around 15% of the sample.

TRIzol reagent was used to extract blood RNA from unsorted whole blood, while the DNeasy Blood & Tissue kit provided the germline DNA. At the time of sampling, the patients were treatment-naive and had chronic HBV infection. Four milliliters of peripheral blood were collected into K2EDTA tubes before surgery. The CDR3 goes from the cysteine to the phenylalanine over 16 residues. Left in the record is the CDR3 DNA by itself, 48 bases read in frame from the first base. The V end gives up 5 bases and the J end 5 bases, leaving 12 bases in the junction not matched to a gene. This TCR was sampled from a woman aged 25 to 39 with primary liver carcinoma and hepatitis B virus infection. The chain uses TRBV12-3 or TRBV12-4 and TRBJ2-1; 7 bases in the junction line up with TRBD2. The specimen sequenced was peripheral blood. The DNA reads as follows: TGTGCCAGCAGTCTTTCGCCTGGGACTACTCACAATGAGCAGTTCTTC. Its translation is CASSLSPGTTHNEQFF.